Below, 24 T cell receptor beta chains from the same sample are listed, as sequenced in a study of T cells in women clearing cervical HPV infection. The table came from immunoSEQ multiplex PCR; TCRdb's copy has only in-frame clones and leaves some out. The specimen's table records tens of thousands of clones. Sequencing was done on a sample of blood buffy coat. These receptors originate from a woman aged 18 to 75 with a cervical HPV16 infection that either progressed to CIN3+ or cleared (not recorded which).

A word on this clone: The CDR3 end is not reached by the read, which stops 3 residues before it; the germline J gene fills it in. V is TRBV19 and J is TRBJ1-4, with TRBD1 matching 9 bases. The CDR3 covers 16 residues. Germline V lookup: CDR1 LNHDA, CDR2 SQIVND (reference sequence). This CDR3 reads CASSRDRAPGANVLFF. The part of the CDR3 DNA that was read is TGTGCCAGTAGCCGGGACAGGGCCCCTGGGGCCAACGTA.

As regards this clone: The read ends 3 residues early relative to the CDR3; the germline J gene fills the gap. This chain connects TRBV10-2 to TRBJ2-5; D tentatively fits TRBD1 or TRBD2 (5 bases each). Germline loops: CDR1 WSHSY, CDR2 SAAADI. The CDR3 has 14 residues. V lost 5 bases, J lost 4 bases, and 14 bases lay in between. The CDR3 sequence: CASSREGWGETQYF. The DNA read from the CDR3 is TGCGCCAGCAGTAGAGAGGGGTGGGGAGAGACC.

In the case of this clone: The read stops 3 residues short of the end of the CDR3; the missing end is completed from the germline J gene. The chain employs TRBV19 and TRBJ2-2, with 10 bases identical to TRBD1. This CDR3 has 16 residues. Unmatched junction bases numbered 9, after V lost 7 bases and J lost 4 bases. Germline CDR1 and CDR2: LNHDA and SQIVND (reference sequence). The CDR3 loop is CASKEGQGLGTGELFF. CDR3 bases read: TGTGCCAGTAAGGAGGGACAGGGGTTGGGCACCGGGGAG.

Turning to this clone: Coverage ceases 3 residues before the CDR3 finishes, and the germline J gene fills in the end. The genes are TRBV2 and TRBJ2-1; 9 nucleotides agree with TRBD1. The CDR3 contains 13 residues. V lost 6 bases to trimming and J lost 7 bases; unmatched junction nucleotides: 4. The germline V gene encodes CDR1 SNHLY and CDR2 FYNNEI. The CDR3 reads CASRGDRANEQFF. The sequenced CDR3 bases are TGTGCCAGCAGGGGGGACAGGGCTAATGAG.

As regards this clone: The read is 3 residues too short to cover the CDR3 end, so that end is filled in from the germline J gene. Other DNA sequences in the sample encode the same CDR3. This sequence joins TRBV29-1 and TRBJ2-3; 8 nucleotides match TRBD2. Germline CDR1 reads SQVTM; CDR2 reads ANQGSEA. Unmatched junction bases numbered 12, after V lost 7 bases and J lost 6 bases. The length of the CDR3 is 14 residues. CDR3 loop: CSGLLRGGSDTQYF. The sequenced part of the CDR3 DNA is TGCAGCGGCCTCTTACGGGGGGGGTCGGATACG.

Notes on this clone: The CDR3 extends 3 residues past the end of the read, so its final part is completed from the germline J gene. V gene TRBV18 combines with J gene TRBJ2-1; TRBD2 is a possible D gene (6 bases). Per germline, CDR1 KGHSH and CDR2 LQKENI. V dropped 0 bases and J dropped 6 bases, with 18 bases sitting between them. The length of the CDR3 is 17 residues. CDR3 loop: CASSPPPSVGPRNEQFF. CDR3 DNA (partial): TGTGCCAGCTCACCACCGCCTAGCGTCGGTCCGCGCAATGAG.

In regard to this clone: The junction differs from germline at one of its ends, possibly a read error. The CDR3 goes on 3 residues after the read ends, and that part is filled in from the germline J gene. Other DNA sequences of this sample code for an identical CDR3. This rearrangement joins TRBV5-6 to TRBJ1-3; D call uncertain. CDR3 length equals 14 residues. Germline CDR1 and CDR2: SGHDT and YYEEEE. The covered CDR3 bases are TGTGCCAGCAGCTTCAGCGGCTCTGGAAACACT. Translating it yields CASSFSGSGNT. The whole CDR3 region reads CASSFSGSGNTIYF.

About this clone itself: With the read ending 3 residues before the CDR3 end, the germline J gene is used to fill in that end. V gene TRBV5-1 combines with J gene TRBJ2-3; possible D gene TRBD1, 8 bases. Trimming cost V 1 base and J 5 bases, with 11 bases left between them. This CDR3 region has 14 residues. CDR1 is SGHRS, CDR2 YFSETQ, per germline. The CDR3 here is CASSLTGGEDTQYF. CDR3 DNA (partial): TGCGCCAGCAGCTTGACAGGGGGGGAAGATACG.

In the case of this clone: The CDR3 end lies 3 residues beyond the end of the read and is filled in from the germline J gene. The chain recombines TRBV19 with TRBJ1-2; no reliable D call. V was pared by 7 bases and J by 2 bases, with 11 bases between. CDR3 length equals 13 residues. Looked up from germline, CDR1 is LNHDA and CDR2 is SQIVND (reference sequence). CDR3 bases read: TGTGCCAGTACTACTTTACAGAACTATGGC. Encoded protein: CASTTLQNYG. The whole CDR3 sequence reads CASTTLQNYGYTF.

Its frequency marks this clone as medium-sized. The CDR3 goes on 3 residues after the read ends, and that part is filled in from the germline J gene. The V call is TRBV2, the J call TRBJ2-1, with D possibly being TRBD2 (7 bases). Trimming took off 6 bases at V and 0 bases at J, with 12 bases between the two ends. Germline values: CDR1 SNHLY, CDR2 FYNNEI. CDR3 length: 15 amino acids. CDR3 DNA (partial): TGTGCCAGCAGGAAGGGGGGGAGCTCCTACAATGAG. Its translation is CASRKGGSSYNE. The full CDR3 protein reads CASRKGGSSYNEQFF.

Turning to this clone: The CDR3 is cut off 3 residues early in the read; its end comes from the germline J gene. The chain employs TRBV19 and TRBJ2-7, with 9 bases that match TRBD1. CDR3 length: 15 amino acids. Germline assignment: CDR1 LNHDA and CDR2 SQIVND (reference sequence). J was trimmed by 6 bases and V by 2 bases; bases with no gene match: 8. The CDR3 sequence is CASSIRGTGSFEQYF. CDR3 DNA (partial): TGTGCCAGTAGTATAAGGGGGACAGGGTCGTTCGAG.

Incomplete CDR3 DNA: TGTGCCAGTAGTATGACTCCCGGGACAGGGGCCTATGGC. This sequence encodes CASSMTPGTGAYG. The whole CDR3 sequence is CASSMTPGTGAYGYTF. This chain joins TRBV19 and TRBJ1-2; 10 bases align to TRBD1. The read terminates 3 residues ahead of where the CDR3 ends, so the germline J gene completes it. V shed 3 bases, J shed 4 bases, and the junction held 8 bases outside the gene matches. This CDR3 has 16 residues. Germline-derived CDR1 and CDR2 are LNHDA and SQIVND (reference sequence).

Regarding this clone: With the read ending 3 residues before the CDR3 end, the germline J gene is used to fill in that end. The gene calls are TRBV5-6 and TRBJ1-4; 7 nucleotides match TRBD1. CDR1 and CDR2 (germline): SGHDT, YYEEEE. V was pared by 2 bases and J by 7 bases, with 5 bases of the junction left unmatched. The CDR3 spans 14 residues. Partial CDR3 DNA: TGTGCCAGCAGCTTAACAGGGGCTGGTGAAAAA. Its protein is CASSLTGAGEK. The full CDR3 protein is CASSLTGAGEKLFF.

In the case of this clone: Coverage ceases 3 residues before the CDR3 finishes, and the germline J gene fills in the end. The V call is TRBV10-3, the J call TRBJ2-3; TRBD1 matches at 9 bases. The J segment lost 0 bases and the V segment lost 3 bases, leaving 10 bases of the junction unmatched. The CDR3 sequence is 18 residues long. Germline CDR1 ENHRY, CDR2 SYGVKD. Here the CDR3 reads CAISDGDRVFISTDTQYF. The CDR3 bases that were read are TGTGCCATCAGTGATGGGGACAGGGTCTTTATTAGCACAGATACG.

As to this clone: The read ends 3 residues early relative to the CDR3; the germline J gene fills the gap. This chain links TRBV7-3 with TRBJ1-6; no clear D. The CDR3 spans 14 residues. V dropped 3 bases and J dropped 0 bases, with 3 bases sitting between them. Germline-derived CDR1 and CDR2 are SGHTA and FQGTGA. The CDR3 sequence is CASSFGSYNSPLHF. CDR3 DNA, as far as it was read: TGTGCCAGCAGCTTCGGCTCCTATAATTCACCC. Supplemented by reference TRBV7-3 and TRBJ1-6, the full variable domain reads GAGVSQTPSNKVTEKGKYVELRCDPISGHTALYWYRQSLGQGPEFLIYFQGTGAADDSGLPNDRFFAVRPEGSVSTLKIQRTERGDSAVYLCASSFGSYNSPLHFGNGTRLTVT.

A word on this clone: The sequenced fragment ends 3 residues before the CDR3 boundary, so the rest is inferred from the germline J gene. V is TRBV7-9 and J is TRBJ2-1; 9 bases line up with TRBD1. V was clipped by 5 bases and J by 6 bases; unmatched bases: 2. Germline lookup yields CDR1 SEHNR and CDR2 FQNEAQ (reference sequence). The CDR3 is made up of 13 amino acids. The CDR3 spells CASSPTGGNEQFF. Partial CDR3 DNA: TGTGCCAGCAGCCCGACAGGGGGCAATGAG.

As to this clone: The read gets to within 3 residues of the CDR3 end, and the germline J gene fills in the rest. The J gene is TRBJ2-3, the V gene TRBV7-2, with D perhaps matching TRBD2 (5 bases). The CDR3 sequence is 11 residues long. Germline V gene sequence: CDR1 SGHTA, CDR2 FQGNSA. The chain's CDR3 is CAAAGLETQYF. The CDR3 DNA, read in part, is TGTGCCGCTGCGGGCCTAGAGACG.

With regard to this clone: The read is 3 residues too short to cover the CDR3 end, so that end is filled in from the germline J gene. The chain is built from TRBV30 and TRBJ2-2; tentative D call: TRBD2 (5 bases). The CDR3 has 14 amino acids. Trimming took off 2 bases at V and 3 bases at J, with 10 bases between the two ends. Germline CDR1 is GTSNPN and CDR2 is SVGIG (reference sequence). The CDR3 protein is CAWSWSGYTGELFF. The CDR3 bases that were read are TGTGCCTGGAGTTGGAGCGGATACACCGGGGAG.

In regard to this clone: The CDR3 end is not reached by the read, which stops 3 residues before it; the germline J gene fills it in. The gene calls are TRBV7-3 and TRBJ2-6; TRBD2 might be the D (6 bases). Per the germline V gene, CDR1 is SGHTA and CDR2 is FQGTGA. This CDR3 has 13 amino acids. The CDR3 reads CASSLTPGGVLTF. CDR3 DNA (partial): TGTGCCAGCAGCTTAACACCAGGAGGGGTC.

About this clone itself: The observed sequence ends 3 residues before the CDR3 terminus, with the missing tail filled in from the germline J gene. This sequence joins TRBV2 and TRBJ2-4; 8 positions agree with TRBD1. V shed 2 bases and J 6 bases; nucleotides not matched to a gene: 3. CDR1 SNHLY and CDR2 FYNNEI come from the germline V gene. The CDR3 has 14 residues. The part of the CDR3 DNA that was read is TGTGCCAGCAGTGAACAGGGGGCTATAAACATT. Its translation: CASSEQGAINI. The whole CDR3 region reads CASSEQGAINIQYF.

In the case of this clone: With the read ending 3 residues before the CDR3 end, the germline J gene is used to fill in that end. The V call is TRBV2, the J call TRBJ1-1; D ambiguous. This CDR3 spans 12 amino acids. V dropped 7 bases and J dropped 2 bases, with 8 bases sitting between them. Germline CDR1 is SNHLY and CDR2 is FYNNEI. CDR3 in amino acids: CASKRANTEAFF. The CDR3 DNA, read in part, is TGTGCCAGCAAAAGGGCCAACACTGAA.

With regard to this clone: The read gets to within 3 residues of the CDR3 end, and the germline J gene fills in the rest. V and J are TRBV6-2 or TRBV6-3 and TRBJ2-1; 10 bases fit TRBD2. Germline trimming cut 5 bases from V and 4 bases from J; bases unmatched to any gene: 2. Germline V gives CDR1 MNHEY, CDR2 SVGEGT. This CDR3 has 14 amino acids. The CDR3 sequence is CASSPAGGYNEQFF. The CDR3 DNA, read in part, is TGTGCCAGCAGTCCAGCGGGAGGGTACAATGAG.

Details on this clone: Its ends do not fully match the called genes, so a read error is possible. From the germline J gene comes the end of the CDR3, since the read stops 3 residues before it. The same CDR3 is also encoded by other DNA sequences in this sample. The chain joins TRBV20-1 to TRBJ1-3; a possible D gene is TRBD1 (6 bases). This CDR3 contains 14 residues. The germline V gene has CDR1 DFQATT and CDR2 SNEGSKA (reference sequence). CDR3 DNA, as far as it was read: TGCAGTGCTAGAAGCGGGGGGGCCGGAAACACG. Residues: CSARSGGAGNT. The whole CDR3 sequence is CSARSGGAGNTIYF.

As regards this clone: Coverage ceases 3 residues before the CDR3 finishes, and the germline J gene fills in the end. This rearrangement joins TRBV2 to TRBJ1-4, with 7 nucleotides matching TRBD1. CDR3 length equals 13 residues. V lost 8 bases to trimming and J lost 4 bases; unmatched junction nucleotides: 4. CDR1 is SNHLY and CDR2 is FYNNEI in the germline V gene. The sequenced part of the CDR3 DNA is TGTGCCAGCGCCGGGACAGTTAATGAAAAA. It specifies CASAGTVNEK. The entire CDR3 reads CASAGTVNEKLFF.